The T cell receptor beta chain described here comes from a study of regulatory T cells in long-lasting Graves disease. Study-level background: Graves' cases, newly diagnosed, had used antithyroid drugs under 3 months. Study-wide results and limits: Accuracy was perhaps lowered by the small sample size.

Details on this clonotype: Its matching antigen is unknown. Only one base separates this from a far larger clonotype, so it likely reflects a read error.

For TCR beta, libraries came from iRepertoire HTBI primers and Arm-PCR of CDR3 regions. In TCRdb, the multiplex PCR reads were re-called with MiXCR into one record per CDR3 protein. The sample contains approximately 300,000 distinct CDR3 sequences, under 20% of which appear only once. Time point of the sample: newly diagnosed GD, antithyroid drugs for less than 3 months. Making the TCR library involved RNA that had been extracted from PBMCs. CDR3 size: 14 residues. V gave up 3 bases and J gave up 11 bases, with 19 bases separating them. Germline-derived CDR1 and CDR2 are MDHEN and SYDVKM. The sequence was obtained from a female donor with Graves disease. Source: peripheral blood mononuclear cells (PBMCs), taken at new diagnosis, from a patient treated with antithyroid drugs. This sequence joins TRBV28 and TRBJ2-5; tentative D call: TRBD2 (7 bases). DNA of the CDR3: TGTGCCAGCAGTTTGCCAGGGAGGGGGGATGAGCAGTACTTC. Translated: CASSLPGRGDEQYF.